A selection of T cell receptor beta chains follows, all from one sample in a study of shared clonotypes between healthy human individuals. Data came from immunoSEQ multiplex PCR; TCRdb stores just in-frame clones and leaves some out. The sample includes a few million clones, just over 90% of them seen just once. Input material: naive CD4+ T cells sorted from blood. These receptors came from a man aged 18 to 29 in good health. CDR3s include the opening cysteine and the closing phenylalanine or tryptophan. The D gene is left open where the match is weak. Rows give clone size only sometimes, using once, few, many, or a class for an expanded clone.

cdr3_nt,cdr3_aa,d_call,v_call,clone_size,j_call
TGTGCCAGCAGCTTGAGTGAGCCCTCCGGGGCCAACGTCCTGACTTTC,CASSLSEPSGANVLTF,.,TRBV5-4,.,TRBJ2-6
TGTGCCAGCAGCTCCCGGACAGACCCAACAGATACGCAGTATTTT,CASSSRTDPTDTQYF,.,TRBV7-9,.,TRBJ2-3
TGTGCCAGCAGCTTAGATGTTTCAGGGTTTCAGCCCCAGCATTTT,CASSLDVSGFQPQHF,.,TRBV11-2,.,TRBJ1-5
TGTGCCTGGAGGGGGGCGGGGGAGAGTCAGCCCCAGCATTTT,CAWRGAGESQPQHF,.,TRBV30,.,TRBJ1-5
TGTGCCAGCAGCCTAACAGGGCCCTCCTACGAGCAGTACTTC,CASSLTGPSYEQYF,.,TRBV28,.,TRBJ2-7
TGTGCCAGCAGCTCAACCGGGCCCGTACGGCGTTACGAGCAGTACTTC,CASSSTGPVRRYEQYF,.,TRBV7-2,.,TRBJ2-7
TGTGCCAGCAGCCAAGGACCTAGCGGGGCCTACGAGCAGTACTTC,CASSQGPSGAYEQYF,TRBD2,TRBV14,.,TRBJ2-7
TGTGCCAGCTCACCAGGGGTCTACGAGCAGTACTTC,CASSPGVYEQYF,.,TRBV18,few,TRBJ2-7
TGTGCTAACGAGGGTCTCCCGGACACTGAAGCTTTCTTT,CANEGLPDTEAFF,.,TRBV30,.,TRBJ1-1
TGTGCCAGCAGCTGGACAGGGGTTAGCAATCAGCCCCAGCATTTT,CASSWTGVSNQPQHF,TRBD1,TRBV7-2,few,TRBJ1-5
TGCGCCAGCAGCCAAGATTTCAGCTCCTATAATTCACCCCTCCACTTT,CASSQDFSSYNSPLHF,.,TRBV4-3,.,TRBJ1-6
TGTGCCAGCAGCTTAACCCGGGTCCCCACGGAAAATGGCTACACCTTC,CASSLTRVPTENGYTF,.,TRBV7-6,.,TRBJ1-2
TGCGCCAGCAGCTTGGAGCCGGGGGCGGGAGAGACCCAGTACTTC,CASSLEPGAGETQYF,.,TRBV5-1,.,TRBJ2-5
TGTGCCACCAGCACCAGACTAGCGGGGAGCACAGATACGCAGTATTTT,CATSTRLAGSTDTQYF,TRBD2,TRBV15,.,TRBJ2-3
TGTGCCAGCAGCGCGGTGACAGGGCAGGGCTACACCTTC,CASSAVTGQGYTF,TRBD1,TRBV7-2,.,TRBJ1-2
TGTGCCAGAAGCTTCCTCTACACCCCAGGAACGTTAAGGTCCTACGAGCAGTACTTC,CARSFLYTPGTLRSYEQYF,.,TRBV5-3,.,TRBJ2-7
TGTGCCAGCAGCCCTTGGAAATGGGAGGATACCGGGGAGCTGTTTTTT,CASSPWKWEDTGELFF,.,TRBV11-2,.,TRBJ2-2
TGTGCCAGCAGACCAGCGGGGGGCGGGGGAGGTCAGCCCCAGCATTTT,CASRPAGGGGGQPQHF,.,TRBV27,few,TRBJ1-5
TGCGCCAGCAGCTTGGGGACTAGCGTGAACACCGGGGAGCTGTTTTTT,CASSLGTSVNTGELFF,TRBD2,TRBV5-1,.,TRBJ2-2
TGTGCCAGCAATACAGGGGACTATGGCTACACCTTC,CASNTGDYGYTF,TRBD1,TRBV2,once,TRBJ1-2
TGCGCCAGCAGTGAGTTTGGCGGGAGCACAGATACGCAGTATTTT,CASSEFGGSTDTQYF,.,TRBV10-1,.,TRBJ2-3
TGTGCCAGCAGCTATTCCGGGACAGGGGGCCCCTATGGCTACACCTTC,CASSYSGTGGPYGYTF,TRBD1,TRBV11-2,.,TRBJ1-2
TGTGCCATCTCACGGGGTAATGAAAAACTGTTTTTT,CAISRGNEKLFF,.,TRBV10-3,.,TRBJ1-4
TGTGCCAGCAGATCGCCGGGACGGAAACAAGAGACCCAGTACTTC,CASRSPGRKQETQYF,.,TRBV7-2,.,TRBJ2-5
TGTGCCACCGCGGGACAGGGATCCTACGAGCAGTACTTC,CATAGQGSYEQYF,TRBD1,TRBV2,once,TRBJ2-7
TGTGCCATCGGCGAGAGCATGAACACTGAAGCTTTCTTT,CAIGESMNTEAFF,.,TRBV10-3,.,TRBJ1-1
TGCGCCAGCAGCCAGGCTCAGGGGGCTGCGGGCTACACCTTC,CASSQAQGAAGYTF,TRBD1,TRBV4-1,.,TRBJ1-2
TGTGCCAGCAGCTTGGTGGTTAGCTCTGGAAACACCATATATTTT,CASSLVVSSGNTIYF,.,TRBV7-2,.,TRBJ1-3
TGTGCCAGCAGCGCCGGGAGACAGAGCTGGGAGACCCAGTACTTC,CASSAGRQSWETQYF,.,TRBV6-5,.,TRBJ2-5
TGCAGCGTTGAAGACAGATGGGACATCTACGAGCAGTACTTC,CSVEDRWDIYEQYF,.,TRBV29-1,.,TRBJ2-7
TGTGCCAGCAGTTTAAATGGGGGGGCGGGTGAGCAGTACTTC,CASSLNGGAGEQYF,.,TRBV27,.,TRBJ2-7
TGTGCCAGCAGGCGACGGGACAGCGAAAATTCACCCCTCCACTTT,CASRRRDSENSPLHF,TRBD1,TRBV6-5,.,TRBJ1-6
TGCGCCAGCAGCCGGGACAGGGGCGATGAGCAGTTCTTC,CASSRDRGDEQFF,TRBD1,TRBV5-1,.,TRBJ2-1
TGTGCCAGCAGCTTAAATTTAGATGGCTACACCTTC,CASSLNLDGYTF,.,TRBV11-2,.,TRBJ1-2
TGTGCCAGCAGCGTTGGCTCAGGGATGATGAACACTGAAGCTTTCTTT,CASSVGSGMMNTEAFF,.,TRBV9,.,TRBJ1-1
TGTGCCATCAGTGAGCGAAACCAAGAGACCCAGTACTTC,CAISERNQETQYF,.,TRBV10-3,.,TRBJ2-5
TGTGCCAGTATCCGTGCGGGGGCCCCCTACGAGCAGTACTTC,CASIRAGAPYEQYF,.,TRBV19,.,TRBJ2-7
TGCGCCAGCAGCCCCGGGGTAGCGGGGGGGCCACCCCAAGAGACCCAGTACTTC,CASSPGVAGGPPQETQYF,TRBD2,TRBV5-1,.,TRBJ2-5
TGTGCCAGCAGCTTAGGGGGGCATACGCAGTATTTT,CASSLGGHTQYF,.,TRBV7-2,.,TRBJ2-3
TGTGCCAGCAGCTTAGCCGGGACCCCAATTTTATCTGGGGCCAACGTCCTGACTTTC,CASSLAGTPILSGANVLTF,.,TRBV7-2,.,TRBJ2-6
TGTGCCAGCAGCAAAGGCGGGGCCCAAGAGACCCAGTACTTC,CASSKGGAQETQYF,.,TRBV7-6,.,TRBJ2-5
TGTGCCAGCAGCCAGGGACTTGTTCAAGAGACCCAGTACTTC,CASSQGLVQETQYF,.,TRBV5-4,.,TRBJ2-5
TGTGCCAGCAGTTTATCCCCAGTCGGGGGAAACACCATATATTTT,CASSLSPVGGNTIYF,.,TRBV27,.,TRBJ1-3
TGTGCCATCGCAGGGCTGGCGACTGAAGCTTTCTTT,CAIAGLATEAFF,.,TRBV6-6,.,TRBJ1-1
TGTGCCAGCAGGGTACAGGGAACCGGGGAGCTGTTTTTT,CASRVQGTGELFF,.,TRBV6-4,.,TRBJ2-2
TGTGCCAGTAGTATATTGGGGAGTGCGAACACTGAAGCTTTCTTT,CASSILGSANTEAFF,.,TRBV19,.,TRBJ1-1
TGTGCCAGTAGTCCCTCGGCAGGCCGGCGGGAGACCCAGTACTTC,CASSPSAGRRETQYF,.,TRBV19,.,TRBJ2-5
TGTGCCAGTAGTATAGCCCTAGGGACTAGCGACTCCTACGAGCAGTACTTC,CASSIALGTSDSYEQYF,TRBD2,TRBV19,.,TRBJ2-7
TGTGCCAGCAGCTTGCAGGAACTCTATGGCTACACCTTC,CASSLQELYGYTF,.,TRBV5-4,once,TRBJ1-2
TGTGCCAGCAGCCTTATAAGAACCGGGGAGCTGTTTTTT,CASSLIRTGELFF,.,TRBV7-3,.,TRBJ2-2
TGTGCCAGCAGCTTGAAACAGCGGGACTACGAGCAGTACTTC,CASSLKQRDYEQYF,TRBD2,TRBV5-4,.,TRBJ2-7
TGTGCCAGCCGTCGAGCGGCCGGGGAGCTGTTTTTT,CASRRAAGELFF,.,TRBV6-1,.,TRBJ2-2